A selection of T cell receptor beta chains follows, all from one sample in a study of blood T cells in healthy people across ages. TCRdb re-derived calls from the 5' RACE reads in MiXCR, one entry per CDR3 protein. The sample includes 1.8 million or so distinct CDR3 sequences, about two fifths of them seen just once. Sequenced: blood. All receptors derive from a human donor in good health. Each CDR3 is given with its conserved first and last residue. A D gene is named only where the DNA matches it firmly.

>TRBV6-5|TRBJ1-1|TRBD1
CASSYLTGSNTEAFF
>TRBV5-1|TRBJ2-1|TRBD2
CASSGSSGAGYNEQFF
>TRBV7-2|TRBJ2-3|.
CASSLTATRRADTQYF
>TRBV3-1|TRBJ2-1|.
CASSQISGNYNEQFF
>TRBV20-1|.|TRBD2
CSAPTGTNFYEQYF
>TRBV7-6|TRBJ2-2|.
CASSSLPSSSTGRQLFF
>TRBV2|TRBJ1-1|.
CASSVNFGDTEAFF
>TRBV9|TRBJ2-3|.
CASSVEADTFTDTQYF
>TRBV5-1|TRBJ2-5|.
CASRGVKETQYF
>TRBV25-1|TRBJ1-1|.
CASSEWEGLGDTEAFF
>TRBV5-6|TRBJ2-7|.
CASSFGVTSYEQYF
>TRBV3-1|TRBJ2-4|.
CASSQGGGKAKNIQYF
>TRBV6-4|TRBJ2-7|TRBD1
CASSGGRLLGQDPYEQYF
>TRBV12-3/TRBV12-4|TRBJ1-2|.
CASRTSVNYGYTF
>TRBV6-6|TRBJ2-5|TRBD1
CASSFGTGRETQYF
>TRBV7-8|TRBJ1-5|TRBD1
CASSLRPDRGEGNQPQHF
>TRBV11-2|TRBJ2-4|.
CASRRTAAKNIQYF
>TRBV5-1|TRBJ2-5|.
CASMRGQRQETQYF
>TRBV7-2|TRBJ2-1|.
CASSLRGGTYNEQFF
>TRBV11-1|TRBJ1-1|.
CASSHGTHTEAFF
>TRBV6-5|TRBJ2-5|.
CASSYSTGQETQYF
>TRBV29-1|TRBJ1-1|.
CSVESLLGGPRSEAFF
>TRBV12-5|TRBJ2-3|.
CASGGPALTDTQYF
>TRBV12-3/TRBV12-4|TRBJ2-7|.
CASTATGNSYEQYF
>TRBV12-3/TRBV12-4|TRBJ2-1|.
CASSLAGDSGYLNEQFF
>TRBV29-1|TRBJ1-5|TRBD1
CSVATGQGSSQPQHF
>TRBV5-1|TRBJ2-1|.
CASTLGGGGGPYNEQFF
>TRBV6-2/TRBV6-3|.|.
CASSLSPGTFYEQYF
>TRBV27|TRBJ1-2|.
CASKQGSGGYTF
>TRBV28|TRBJ1-2|.
CASSPQSPGVDYGYTF
>TRBV6-2/TRBV6-3|TRBJ2-1|.
CASSYSAGLWAGETNEQFF
>TRBV20-1|TRBJ2-3|.
CSADDKDGGVTDTQYF
>TRBV12-3/TRBV12-4|TRBJ2-1|.
CASSLRRRVETQFF
>TRBV9|TRBJ2-7|.
CASGVEGFPYEQYF
>TRBV7-2|TRBJ1-5|.
CASSPQTGPGNQPQHF
>TRBV12-3/TRBV12-4|TRBJ2-2|TRBD2
CASSQKRGGLLSNTGELFF
>TRBV3-1|TRBJ2-3|.
CASSFGSEGTQYF
>TRBV29-1|TRBJ2-5|.
CSVDGRGIKETQYF
>TRBV20-1|TRBJ1-2|.
CSATAGPLGLYGYTF
>TRBV20-1|TRBJ1-5|TRBD1
CSARVPGQGLLQHF
>TRBV4-2|TRBJ2-7|.
CASSQGSPPYEQYF
>TRBV20-1|TRBJ2-1|TRBD2
CSALAAPGYEQFF
>TRBV7-9|TRBJ1-2|TRBD1
CASSSIPGGPVNYGYTF
>TRBV5-6|TRBJ2-3|TRBD1
CASSLSRTGRDTQYF
>TRBV6-1|TRBJ2-1|TRBD2
CASSEIDGGVAETQFF
>TRBV7-2|TRBJ2-7|.
CASSSEGLSGVYEQYF